These 4 T cell receptor beta chains came from one sample sequenced in a study of cytotoxic CD8 clonotypes in ibrutinib-treated CLL. Repertoires were generated with immunoSEQ multiplex PCR, while TCRdb's copy carries only in-frame clones and drops some. The table includes about 140,000 clones, 70% to 85% detected once. The sample was PBMCs, taken after 12 months of ibrutinib treatment. These receptor sequences come from a human donor with chronic lymphocytic leukemia.

The V call is TRBV18, the J call TRBJ1-5; D unclear. Trimming shortened V by 4 bases and J by 4 bases, and 8 bases separated the two germline ends. This CDR3 is 13 amino acids long. CDR1 is KGHSH, CDR2 LQKENI, per germline. The CDR3 nucleotides read TGTGCCAGCTCACTTCAGGAGAATCAGCCCCAGCATTTT. Its protein product is CASSLQENQPQHF.

The rearrangement joins TRBV11-1 to TRBJ2-7; the D is unclear. Trimming took off 3 bases at V and 6 bases at J, with 9 bases between the two ends. CDR3 size: 12 residues. Germline lookup yields CDR1 SGHAT and CDR2 FQDESV (reference sequence). CDR3 in DNA: TGTGCCAGCAGCTTCCTCCCTGGCGAGCAGTACTTC. Its translation is CASSFLPGEQYF.

The chain joins TRBV15 to TRBJ1-1, with D hard to call. Trimming took 5 bases from V and 2 from J, leaving 15 bases between them. This CDR3 comprises 15 residues. Per germline, CDR1 LNHNV and CDR2 YYDKDF (reference sequence). The CDR3 DNA reads TGTGCCACCAGCTCCGAGGCGGACGTAAACACTGAAGCTTTCTTT. Protein product: CATSSEADVNTEAFF. The full variable domain, in which reference TRBV15 and TRBJ1-1 provide the parts outside the CDR3, is DAMVIQNPRYQVTQFGKPVTLSCSQTLNHNVMYWYQQKSSQAPKLLFHYYDKDFNNEADTPDNFQSRRPNTSFCFLDIRSPGLGDTAMYLCATSSEADVNTEAFFGQGTRLTVV.

A note on this clone: Other DNA sequences within the sample encode an identical CDR3. The CDR3 sequence is CASSLGRETQYF. As DNA, the CDR3 is TGTGCCAGCAGTTTGGGGAGAGAGACCCAGTACTTC. The chain recombines TRBV25-1 with TRBJ2-5, with D perhaps matching TRBD2 (5 bases). The V end lost 5 bases, the J end lost 4 bases, and 8 bases lay between the germline ends. This CDR3 region has 12 residues. Germline V CDR1 and CDR2: MGHDK, SYGVNS. The variable domain in full, with the rest retrieved from reference TRBV25-1 and TRBJ2-5, is EADIYQTPRYLVIGTGKKITLECSQTMGHDKMYWYQQDPGMELHLIHYSYGVNSTEKGDLSSESTVSRIRTEHFPLTLESARPSHTSQYLCASSLGRETQYFGPGTRLLVL.